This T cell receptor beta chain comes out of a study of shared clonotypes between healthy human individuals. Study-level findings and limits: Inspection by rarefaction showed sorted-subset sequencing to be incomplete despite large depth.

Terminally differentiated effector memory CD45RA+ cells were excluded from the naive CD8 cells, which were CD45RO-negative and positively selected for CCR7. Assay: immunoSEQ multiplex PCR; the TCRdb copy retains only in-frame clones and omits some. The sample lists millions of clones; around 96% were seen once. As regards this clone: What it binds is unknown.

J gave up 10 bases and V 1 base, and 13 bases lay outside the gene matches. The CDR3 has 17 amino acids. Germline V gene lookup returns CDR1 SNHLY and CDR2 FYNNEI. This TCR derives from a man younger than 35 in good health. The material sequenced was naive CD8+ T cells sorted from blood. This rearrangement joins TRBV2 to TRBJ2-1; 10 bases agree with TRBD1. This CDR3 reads CASSEGMSGTGEQEQFF. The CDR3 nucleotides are TGTGCCAGCAGTGAAGGTATGTCCGGGACAGGGGAGCAAGAGCAGTTCTTC.